This T cell receptor (beta chain) was captured in a study of shared clonotypes between healthy human individuals. An even split of each subset's genomic DNA across several immunoSEQ plates was performed. Profiling relied on immunoSEQ multiplex PCR, and the TCRdb table lists in-frame clones only, not all of them. The table has 1 million to 1.2 million clones, approximately 80% seen once. The CDR3 has 12 amino acids. Germline CDR1 is SGHVS and CDR2 is FQNEAQ. V lost 3 bases to trimming and J lost 8 bases, with 10 bases between them. The specimen sequenced was memory CD4+ T cells from PBMCs. The subset was: CD45RA-negative fraction. This sequence was found in a man younger than 35 in good health. Some clones in this sample may be carry-over from other donors' samples. The chain carries TRBV7-8 and TRBJ1-2; D is undetermined. This CDR3 is CASSFGGFGYTF. The CDR3 coding sequence is TGTGCCAGCAGCTTCGGAGGGTTCGGCTACACCTTC.